Only a few counts were recorded for the clone carrying this T cell receptor beta chain. The data were taken from a study of PD-L1 blockade in urothelial cancer. Germline CDR1 SNHLY, CDR2 FYNNEI. The CDR3 contains 13 residues. V was clipped by 4 bases and J by 6 bases, with 10 bases between them. Sequencing used immunoSEQ multiplex PCR; TCRdb keeps in-frame clones, though not all of them. Here the sample spans about 51,000 clones, approximately 83% being singletons. The sequence came from a man aged 55 to 70 with urothelial cancer. Sequencing was performed on PBMCs, taken around atezolizumab (anti-PD-L1) treatment. The gene calls are TRBV2 and TRBJ2-1; D is possibly TRBD1 (6 bases). As DNA, the CDR3 is TGTGCCAGCAGTGCGACAGGAAGCAATGAGCAGTTCTTC. Its protein is CASSATGSNEQFF.